Here is one TCR beta chain with its context. This sample stems from a study of blood T cell repertoires in COVID-19. This CDR3 comprises 16 residues. Unmatched junction bases numbered 8, after V lost 3 bases and J lost 6 bases. Germline loops: CDR1 LNHDA, CDR2 SQIVND (reference sequence). Method: immunoSEQ multiplex PCR; TCRdb's copy keeps in-frame clones and lacks some. The data show 200,000 to 300,000 clones, about 79% seen once. This chain joins TRBV19 and TRBJ2-2; 9 bases are shared with TRBD1. The sample taken for sequencing was peripheral blood. The source is a woman aged 80 or older with acute or convalescent COVID-19. The CDR3 protein is CASSIDGTGFSGELFF. CDR3 nucleotides: TGTGCCAGTAGTATTGATGGGACAGGGTTTTCCGGGGAGCTGTTTTTT.